The clone carrying this T cell receptor (beta chain) occurred a few times. Mismatch with germline at one junction end may stem from a read error. Germline CDR1 is SSHAT and CDR2 is FNYEAQ (reference sequence). The CDR3 contains 20 residues. Profiling relied on immunoSEQ multiplex PCR, and the TCRdb table lists in-frame clones only, not all of them. The data contain approximately 330,000 clones, 80% to 90% of them seen just once; the ten biggest clones take up around 4.4%. This sample stems from a study of blood T cell repertoires in COVID-19. Study-level background: In each case, the material was cDNA or gDNA derived from T cells, B-cell-depleted T cells, or PBMCs.

The chain carries TRBV7-7 and TRBJ2-3, with 8 bases lining up with TRBD2. The source material was PBMCs or T cells enriched from blood (not recorded which). The receptor's source is a woman aged 40 to 50 with acute COVID-19. The CDR3 sequence is CASSSGTGGHSNSFTDTQYF. The CDR3 coding sequence is TGTGCTAGCAGCTCCGGGACGGGAGGGCATTCTAATTCATTCACAGATACGCAGTATTTT. Looking up the rest from reference TRBV7-7 and TRBJ2-3 gives the full variable domain: GAGVSQSPRYKVTKRGQDVTLRCDPISSHATLYWYQQALGQGPEFLTYFNYEAQPDKSGLPSDRFSAERPEGSISTLTIQRTEQRDSAMYRCASSSGTGGHSNSFTDTQYFGPGTRLTVL.